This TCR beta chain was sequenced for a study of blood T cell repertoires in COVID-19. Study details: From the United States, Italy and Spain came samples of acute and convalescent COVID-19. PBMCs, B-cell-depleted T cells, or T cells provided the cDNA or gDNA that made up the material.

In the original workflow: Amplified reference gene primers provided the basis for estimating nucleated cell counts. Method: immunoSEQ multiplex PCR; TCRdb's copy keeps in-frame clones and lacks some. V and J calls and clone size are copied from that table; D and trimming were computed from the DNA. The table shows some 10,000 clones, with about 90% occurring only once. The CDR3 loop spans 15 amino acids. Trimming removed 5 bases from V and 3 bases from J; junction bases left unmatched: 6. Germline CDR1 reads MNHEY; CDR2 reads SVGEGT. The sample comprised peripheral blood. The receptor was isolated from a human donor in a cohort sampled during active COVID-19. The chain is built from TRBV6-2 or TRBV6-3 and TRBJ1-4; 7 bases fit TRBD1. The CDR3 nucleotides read TGTGCCAGCAGTCGTCGGACAGGCCCTAATGAAAAACTGTTTTTT. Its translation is CASSRRTGPNEKLFF.